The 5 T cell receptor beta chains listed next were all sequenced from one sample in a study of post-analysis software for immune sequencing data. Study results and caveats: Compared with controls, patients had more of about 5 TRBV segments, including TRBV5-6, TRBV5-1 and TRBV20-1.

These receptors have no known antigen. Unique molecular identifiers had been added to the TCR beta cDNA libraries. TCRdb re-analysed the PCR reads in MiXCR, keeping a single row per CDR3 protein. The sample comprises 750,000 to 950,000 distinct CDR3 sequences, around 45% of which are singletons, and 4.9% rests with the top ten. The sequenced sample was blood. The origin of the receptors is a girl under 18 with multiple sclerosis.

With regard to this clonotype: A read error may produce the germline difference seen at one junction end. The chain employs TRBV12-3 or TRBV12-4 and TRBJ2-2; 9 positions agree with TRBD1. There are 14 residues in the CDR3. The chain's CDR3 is CASSGTGRAGEQFF. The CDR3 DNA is TGTGCCAGCAGTGGGACAGGGAGGGCCGGGGAGCAGTTTTTT.

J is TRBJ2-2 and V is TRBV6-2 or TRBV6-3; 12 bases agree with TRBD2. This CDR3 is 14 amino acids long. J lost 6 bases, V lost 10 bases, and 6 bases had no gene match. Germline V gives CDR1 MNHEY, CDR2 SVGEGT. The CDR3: CAIQGLAGPGELFF. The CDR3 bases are TGTGCCATCCAGGGACTAGCGGGTCCCGGGGAGCTGTTTTTT.

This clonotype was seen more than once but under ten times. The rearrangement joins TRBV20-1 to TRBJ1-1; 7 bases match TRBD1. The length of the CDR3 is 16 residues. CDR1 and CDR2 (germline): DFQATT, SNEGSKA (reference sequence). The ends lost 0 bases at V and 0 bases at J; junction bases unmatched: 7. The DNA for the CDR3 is TGCAGTGCTAGAGATCTGGCAGGGGGAATGAACACTGAAGCTTTCTTT. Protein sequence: CSARDLAGGMNTEAFF.

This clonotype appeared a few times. CDR3 region: CASSERGPGYNSPLHF. Here the CDR3 DNA reads TGCGCCAGCAGTGAGAGAGGTCCTGGATATAATTCACCCCTCCACTTT. The chain employs TRBV10-2 and TRBJ1-6; D uncertain. Per germline, CDR1 WSHSY and CDR2 SAAADI. CDR3 length: 16 amino acids. The V gene lost 2 bases and the J gene lost 4 bases, with 12 bases spanning the gap.

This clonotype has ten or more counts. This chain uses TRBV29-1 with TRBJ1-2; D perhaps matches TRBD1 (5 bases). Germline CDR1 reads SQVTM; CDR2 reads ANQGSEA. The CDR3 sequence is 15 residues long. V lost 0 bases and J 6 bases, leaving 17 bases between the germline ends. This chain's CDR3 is CSVEEFGQGINGYTF. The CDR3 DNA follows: TGCAGCGTTGAAGAGTTCGGCCAGGGTATCAATGGCTACACCTTC.